This T cell receptor beta chain was recovered during a study of siplizumab effects on memory and regulatory T cells. The study's findings and limits: Roughly 75-96% of proliferating CD4+ or CD8+ clones lacked a naive or memory phenotype that could be assigned.

Worth noting for this clone: Antigen: not known.

The protocol was immunoSEQ multiplex PCR, while the TCRdb copy is restricted to in-frame clones and leaves out a portion. The sample includes about 100,000 clones, 90% to 95% of them seen just once. The germline CDR1 and CDR2 sequences are SGHRS and YFSETQ. This CDR3 comprises 15 residues. Trimming at V came to 4 bases and at J to 1 base, leaving 3 bases not matched to a gene. The V and J genes are TRBV5-1 and TRBJ1-1; 11 bases fit TRBD1. This TCR derives from a human donor in good health. Sample: Tregs sorted from blood. The CDR3 DNA is TGCGCCAGCAGCCTGGGACAGGGGGGGAACACTGAAGCTTTCTTT. Its protein product is CASSLGQGGNTEAFF.